The 9 T cell receptor beta chains below all came from one sample that was sequenced in a study of T cells in women clearing cervical HPV infection. Produced via immunoSEQ multiplex PCR; TCRdb's table is partial and in-frame only. This listing includes tens of thousands of clones. The source material was blood buffy coat. The origin of the receptors is a woman aged 18 to 75 with a cervical HPV16 infection that either progressed to CIN3+ or cleared (not recorded which).

About this clone itself: Coverage ceases 3 residues before the CDR3 finishes, and the germline J gene fills in the end. This chain joins TRBV20-1 and TRBJ2-7; D may be TRBD1 (6 bases). The CDR3 extends over 16 amino acids. The ends were cut back, 0 bases at V and 1 base at J, with 16 bases in the middle. Germline lookup yields CDR1 DFQATT and CDR2 SNEGSKA (reference sequence). CDR3 protein: CSARDLTGQVSYEQYF. The part of the CDR3 DNA that was read is TGCAGTGCTAGAGACCTCACAGGGCAGGTTTCCTACGAG.

On this clone: With the read ending 3 residues before the CDR3 end, the germline J gene is used to fill in that end. This rearrangement joins TRBV20-1 to TRBJ1-5, with TRBD1 as a possible D gene (6 bases). The germline gives CDR1 DFQATT, CDR2 SNEGSKA (reference sequence). The CDR3 is 15 amino acids. Trimming removed 3 bases from V and 5 bases from J, with 17 bases in between. CDR3 sequence: CSASPGQLGDQPQHF. The sequenced part of the CDR3 DNA is TGCAGTGCTAGCCCCGGACAGTTAGGAGATCAGCCC.

About this clone: A junction end diverges from the germline sequence, so it may reflect a read error. The read ends 3 residues early relative to the CDR3; the germline J gene fills the gap. Other DNA sequences of this sample code for an identical CDR3. The J gene is TRBJ1-3, the V gene TRBV18; weak D call: TRBD1 (6 bases). There are 16 residues in the CDR3. CDR1 and CDR2 from the germline V gene are KGHSH and LQKENI. Here the CDR3 reads CASSPGIPGDGNTIYF. CDR3 DNA (partial): TGTGCCAGCTCACCGGGGATCCCAGGGGATGGAAACACT.

On this clone itself: Read data end 3 residues before the CDR3 end; the end is taken from the germline J gene. The chain has TRBV2 and TRBJ2-4; 12 bases match TRBD1. The germline gives CDR1 SNHLY, CDR2 FYNNEI. The CDR3 consists of 15 residues. CDR3 DNA, as far as it was read: TGTGCCAGCATTTCCGGGACAGGGGGCAACTATGGT. Encoded protein: CASISGTGGNYG. The entire CDR3 sequence reads CASISGTGGNYGQYF. The full variable domain, its missing parts supplied by reference TRBV2 and TRBJ2-4, is EPEVTQTPSHQVTQMGQEVILRCVPISNHLYFYWYRQILGQKVEFLVSFYNNEISEKSEIFDDQFSVERPDGSNFTLKIRSTKLEDSAMYFCASISGTGGNYGQYFGAGTRLSVL.

Of note for this clone: The observed sequence ends 3 residues before the CDR3 terminus, with the missing tail filled in from the germline J gene. The V call is TRBV10-1, the J call TRBJ1-5; D is unclear. V was cut by 2 bases and J by 4 bases, with 3 bases left in between. The germline gives CDR1 WNHNN, CDR2 SYGVQD (reference sequence). The CDR3 contains 12 residues. CDR3 loop: CASSEPNQPQHF. Incomplete CDR3 DNA: TGCGCCAGCAGTGAGCCGAATCAGCCC.

Points on this clone: The read ends 3 residues early relative to the CDR3; the germline J gene fills the gap. The gene calls are TRBV5-6 and TRBJ1-1; TRBD1 might be the D (5 bases). Germline V gene sequence: CDR1 SGHDT, CDR2 YYEEEE. V lost 4 bases to trimming and J lost 4 bases, with 11 bases between them. This CDR3 spans 13 amino acids. This chain's CDR3 is CASSAVGGTEAFF. The CDR3 DNA, read in part, is TGTGCCAGCAGCGCCGTCGGGGGCACTGAA.

As regards this clone: From the germline J gene comes the end of the CDR3, since the read stops 3 residues before it. V and J are TRBV5-1 and TRBJ1-2; 7 positions agree with TRBD1. V was pared by 2 bases and J by 0 bases, with 4 bases of the junction left unmatched. This CDR3 contains 15 residues. From germline, CDR1 is SGHRS and CDR2 YFSETQ. The DNA read from the CDR3 is TGCGCCAGCAGCTTACAGGGGTTTCCTAACTATGGC. Translating it yields CASSLQGFPNYG. The full CDR3 reads CASSLQGFPNYGYTF.

On this clone: Read sequence stops 3 residues before the CDR3 end, and the germline J gene provides the missing end. The J gene is TRBJ2-7, the V gene TRBV28, with TRBD2 identical over 7 bases. J was trimmed by 4 bases and V by 6 bases; bases with no gene match: 9. The CDR3 consists of 14 residues. Germline CDR1 is MDHEN and CDR2 is SYDVKM. The covered CDR3 bases are TGTGCCAGCAGCACGCCCGGGGGGAGTTACGAG. Amino acid sequence: CASSTPGGSYE. The complete CDR3 sequence is CASSTPGGSYEQYF.

About this clone: The DNA ends 3 residues before the CDR3 does, and the rest of the CDR3 is filled in from the germline J gene. The gene calls are TRBV29-1 and TRBJ2-7; 9 bases match TRBD2. Unmatched junction bases numbered 4, after V lost 5 bases and J lost 2 bases. Germline CDR1 SQVTM, CDR2 ANQGSEA. This CDR3 region has 13 residues. The DNA read from the CDR3 is TGCAGCGTTCGAGCTAGCGGGACCTACGAG. The encoded protein is CSVRASGTYE. The entire CDR3 is CSVRASGTYEQYF.